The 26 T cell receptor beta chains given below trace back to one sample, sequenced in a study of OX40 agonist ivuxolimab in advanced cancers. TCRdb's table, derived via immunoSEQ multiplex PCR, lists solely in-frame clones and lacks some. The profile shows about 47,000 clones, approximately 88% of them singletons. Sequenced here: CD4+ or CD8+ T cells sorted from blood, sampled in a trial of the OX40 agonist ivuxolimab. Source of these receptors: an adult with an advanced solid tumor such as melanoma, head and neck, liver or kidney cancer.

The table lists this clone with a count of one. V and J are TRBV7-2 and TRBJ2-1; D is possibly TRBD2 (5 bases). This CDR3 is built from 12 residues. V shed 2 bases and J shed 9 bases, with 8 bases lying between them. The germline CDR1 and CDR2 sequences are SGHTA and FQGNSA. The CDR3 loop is CASSLRAGEQFF. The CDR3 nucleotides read TGTGCCAGCAGCTTAAGGGCGGGTGAGCAGTTCTTC.

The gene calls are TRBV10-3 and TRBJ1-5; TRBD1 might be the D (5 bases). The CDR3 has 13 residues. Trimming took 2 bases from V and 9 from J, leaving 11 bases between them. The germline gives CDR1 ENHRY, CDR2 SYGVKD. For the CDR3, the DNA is TGTGCCATCAGTGAGGGGACTGCCGGGCCCCAGCATTTT. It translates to CAISEGTAGPQHF.

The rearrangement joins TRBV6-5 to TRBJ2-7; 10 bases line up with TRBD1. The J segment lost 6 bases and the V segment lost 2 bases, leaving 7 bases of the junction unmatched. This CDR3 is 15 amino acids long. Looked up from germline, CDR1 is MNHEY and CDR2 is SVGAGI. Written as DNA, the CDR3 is TGTGCCAGCAGTTACGGCGGGACAGGGGACAGCGAGCAGTACTTC. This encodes CASSYGGTGDSEQYF.

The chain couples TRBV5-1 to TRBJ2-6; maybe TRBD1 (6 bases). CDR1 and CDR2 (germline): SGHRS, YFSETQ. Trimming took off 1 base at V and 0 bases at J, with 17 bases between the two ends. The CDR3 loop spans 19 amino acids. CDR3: CASSLWYTGSSSGANVLTF. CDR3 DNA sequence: TGCGCCAGCAGCTTGTGGTATACAGGGAGCTCCTCTGGGGCCAACGTCCTGACTTTC.

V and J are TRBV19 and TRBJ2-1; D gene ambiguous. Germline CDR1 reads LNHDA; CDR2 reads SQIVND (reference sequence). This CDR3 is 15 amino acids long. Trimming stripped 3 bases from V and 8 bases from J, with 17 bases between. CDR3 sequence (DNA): TGTGCCAGTAGTATGATGCCTGGGTTGGGCGATGAGCAGTTCTTC. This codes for CASSMMPGLGDEQFF.

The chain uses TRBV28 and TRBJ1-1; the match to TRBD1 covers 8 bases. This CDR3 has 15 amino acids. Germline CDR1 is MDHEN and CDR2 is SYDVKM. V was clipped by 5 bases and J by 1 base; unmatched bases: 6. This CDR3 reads CASSGRTGRNTEAFF. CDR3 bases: TGTGCCAGCAGTGGACGGACAGGGAGGAACACTGAAGCTTTCTTT.

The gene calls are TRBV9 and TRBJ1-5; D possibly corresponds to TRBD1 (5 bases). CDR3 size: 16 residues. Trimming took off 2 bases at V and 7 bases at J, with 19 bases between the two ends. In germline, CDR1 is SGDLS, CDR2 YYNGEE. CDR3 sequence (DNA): TGTGCCAGCAGCGTCCGGGACGGAGGCTCGGGGCAGCCCCAGCATTTT. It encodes CASSVRDGGSGQPQHF. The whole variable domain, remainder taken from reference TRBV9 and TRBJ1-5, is DSGVTQTPKHLITATGQRVTLRCSPRSGDLSVYWYQQSLDQGLQFLIQYYNGEERAKGNILERFSAQQFPDLHSELNLSSLELGDSALYFCASSVRDGGSGQPQHFGDGTRLSIL.

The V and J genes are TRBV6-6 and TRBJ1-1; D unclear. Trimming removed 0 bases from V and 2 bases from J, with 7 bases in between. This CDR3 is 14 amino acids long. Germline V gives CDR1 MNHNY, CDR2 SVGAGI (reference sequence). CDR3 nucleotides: TGTGCCAGCAGTTACTCGCGCCCAAACACTGAAGCTTTCTTT. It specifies CASSYSRPNTEAFF.

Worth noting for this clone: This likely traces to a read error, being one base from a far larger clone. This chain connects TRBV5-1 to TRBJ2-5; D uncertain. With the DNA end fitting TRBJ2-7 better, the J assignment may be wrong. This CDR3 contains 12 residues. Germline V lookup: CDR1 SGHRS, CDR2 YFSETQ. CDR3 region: CASSLSSYEQYF. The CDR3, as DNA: TGCGCCAGCAGCTTGTCCTCGTACGAGCAGTACTTC.

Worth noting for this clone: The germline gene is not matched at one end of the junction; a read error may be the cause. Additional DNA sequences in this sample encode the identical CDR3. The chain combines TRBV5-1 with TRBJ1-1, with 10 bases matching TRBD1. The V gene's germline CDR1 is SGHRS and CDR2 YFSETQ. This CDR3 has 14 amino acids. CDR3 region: CASSQTGGRTEAFF. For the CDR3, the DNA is TGCGCCAGCTCTCAGACAGGGGGCAGGACTGAAGCCTTCTTT.

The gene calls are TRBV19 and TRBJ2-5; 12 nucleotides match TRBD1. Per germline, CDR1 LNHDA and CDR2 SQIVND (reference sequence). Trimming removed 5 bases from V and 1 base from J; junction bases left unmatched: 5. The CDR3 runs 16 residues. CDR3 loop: CASSPGQGAIQETQYF. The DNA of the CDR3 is TGTGCCAGTAGTCCGGGACAGGGGGCCATCCAAGAGACCCAGTACTTC. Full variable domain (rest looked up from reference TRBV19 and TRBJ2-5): DGGITQSPKYLFRKEGQNVTLSCEQNLNHDAMYWYRQDPGQGLRLIYYSQIVNDFQKGDIAEGYSVSREKKESFPLTVTSAQKNPTAFYLCASSPGQGAIQETQYFGPGTRLLVL.

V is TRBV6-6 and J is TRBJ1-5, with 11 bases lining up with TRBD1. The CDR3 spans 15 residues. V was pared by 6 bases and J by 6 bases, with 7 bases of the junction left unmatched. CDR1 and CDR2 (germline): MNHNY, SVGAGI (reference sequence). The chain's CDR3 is CASSNGQGAIQPQHF. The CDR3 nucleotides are TGTGCCAGCAGCAATGGACAGGGGGCGATTCAGCCCCAGCATTTT.

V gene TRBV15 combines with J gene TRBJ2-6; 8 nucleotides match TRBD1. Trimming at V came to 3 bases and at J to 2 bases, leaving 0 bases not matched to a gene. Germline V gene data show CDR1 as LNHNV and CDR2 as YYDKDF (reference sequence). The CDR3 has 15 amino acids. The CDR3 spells CATSRDRAGANVLTF. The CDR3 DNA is TGTGCCACCAGCAGGGACAGGGCTGGGGCCAACGTCCTGACTTTC.

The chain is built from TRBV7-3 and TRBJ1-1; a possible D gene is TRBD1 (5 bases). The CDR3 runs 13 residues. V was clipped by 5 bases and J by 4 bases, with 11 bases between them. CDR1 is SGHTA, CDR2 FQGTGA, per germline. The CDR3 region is CASSKGPATEAFF. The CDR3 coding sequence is TGTGCCAGCAGCAAGGGACCCGCCACTGAAGCTTTCTTT. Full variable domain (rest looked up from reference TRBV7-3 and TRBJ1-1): GAGVSQTPSNKVTEKGKYVELRCDPISGHTALYWYRQSLGQGPEFLIYFQGTGAADDSGLPNDRFFAVRPEGSVSTLKIQRTERGDSAVYLCASSKGPATEAFFGQGTRLTVV.

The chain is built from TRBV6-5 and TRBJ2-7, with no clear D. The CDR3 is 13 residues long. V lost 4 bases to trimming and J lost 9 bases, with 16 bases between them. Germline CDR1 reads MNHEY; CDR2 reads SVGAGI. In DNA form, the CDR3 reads TGTGCCAGCAGTTCAAGACCCCGTAGTTGGCAGTACTTC. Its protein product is CASSSRPRSWQYF.

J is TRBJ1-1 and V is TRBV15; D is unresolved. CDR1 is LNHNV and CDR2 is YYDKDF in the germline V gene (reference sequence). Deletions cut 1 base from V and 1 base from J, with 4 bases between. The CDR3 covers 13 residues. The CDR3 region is CATSRVQNTEAFF. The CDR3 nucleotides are TGTGCCACCAGCAGAGTTCAGAACACTGAAGCTTTCTTT.

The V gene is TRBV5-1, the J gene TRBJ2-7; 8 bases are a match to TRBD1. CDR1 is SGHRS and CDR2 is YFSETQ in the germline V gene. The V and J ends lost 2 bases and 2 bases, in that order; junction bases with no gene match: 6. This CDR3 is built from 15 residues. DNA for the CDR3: TGCGCCAGCAGCTTTCGACAGGGGCGAACCTACGAGCAGTACTTC. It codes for CASSFRQGRTYEQYF. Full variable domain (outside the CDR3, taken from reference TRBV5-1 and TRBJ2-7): KAGVTQTPRYLIKTRGQQVTLSCSPISGHRSVSWYQQTPGQGLQFLFEYFSETQRNKGNFPGRFSGRQFSNSRSEMNVSTLELGDSALYLCASSFRQGRTYEQYFGPGTRLTVT.

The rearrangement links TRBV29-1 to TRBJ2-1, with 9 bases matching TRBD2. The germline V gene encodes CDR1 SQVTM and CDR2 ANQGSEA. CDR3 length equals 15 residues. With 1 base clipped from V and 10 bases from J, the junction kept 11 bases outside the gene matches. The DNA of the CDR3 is TGCAGCGTTGAAGGGACTAGCGCTCTACGGTTGGAGCAGTTCTTC. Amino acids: CSVEGTSALRLEQFF.

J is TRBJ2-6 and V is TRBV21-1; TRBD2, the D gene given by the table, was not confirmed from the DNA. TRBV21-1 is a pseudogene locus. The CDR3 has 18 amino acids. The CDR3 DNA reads TGTGCCATCTCTCCCGGCGAGGGAAGATACTCTGGGGCCAACGTCCTGACTTTC. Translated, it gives CAISPGEGRYSGANVLTF.

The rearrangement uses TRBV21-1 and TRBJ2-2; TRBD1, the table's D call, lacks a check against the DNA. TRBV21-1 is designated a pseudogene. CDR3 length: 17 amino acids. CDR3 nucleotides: TGTGCCAGCAGCAAGGATCCAGGGGGGCTGAACACCGGGGAGCTGTTTTTT. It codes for CASSKDPGGLNTGELFF.

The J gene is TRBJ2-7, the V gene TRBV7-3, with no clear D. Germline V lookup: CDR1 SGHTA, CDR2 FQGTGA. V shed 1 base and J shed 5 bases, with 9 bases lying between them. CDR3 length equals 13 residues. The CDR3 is CASSLSFGDEQYF. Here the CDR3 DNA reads TGTGCCAGCAGCTTAAGTTTTGGGGACGAGCAGTACTTC.

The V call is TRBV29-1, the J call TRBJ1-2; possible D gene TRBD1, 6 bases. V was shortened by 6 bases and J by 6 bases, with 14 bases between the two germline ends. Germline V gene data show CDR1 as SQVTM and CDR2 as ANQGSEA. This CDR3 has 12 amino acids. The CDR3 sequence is CSVLWGADGYTF. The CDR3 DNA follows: TGCAGCGTCCTGTGGGGGGCGGATGGCTACACCTTC.

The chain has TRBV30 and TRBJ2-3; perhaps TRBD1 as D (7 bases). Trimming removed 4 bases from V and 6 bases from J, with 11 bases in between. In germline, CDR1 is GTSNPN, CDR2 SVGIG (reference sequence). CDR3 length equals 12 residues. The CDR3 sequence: CAWIPGGDTQYF. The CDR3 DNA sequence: TGTGCCTGGATTCCAGGGGGGGATACGCAGTATTTT.

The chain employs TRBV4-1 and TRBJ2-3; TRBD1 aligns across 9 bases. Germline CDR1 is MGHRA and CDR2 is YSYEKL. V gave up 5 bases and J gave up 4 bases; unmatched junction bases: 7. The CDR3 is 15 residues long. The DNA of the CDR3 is TGCGCCAGCAGCGAACCGGGACAGGGTTCAGATACGCAGTATTTT. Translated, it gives CASSEPGQGSDTQYF.

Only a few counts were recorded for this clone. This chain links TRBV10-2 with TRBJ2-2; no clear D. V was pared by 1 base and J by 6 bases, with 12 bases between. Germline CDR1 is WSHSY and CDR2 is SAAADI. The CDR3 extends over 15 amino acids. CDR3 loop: CASSEFWAAPGELFF. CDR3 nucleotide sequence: TGCGCCAGCAGTGAGTTTTGGGCCGCCCCCGGGGAGCTGTTTTTT.

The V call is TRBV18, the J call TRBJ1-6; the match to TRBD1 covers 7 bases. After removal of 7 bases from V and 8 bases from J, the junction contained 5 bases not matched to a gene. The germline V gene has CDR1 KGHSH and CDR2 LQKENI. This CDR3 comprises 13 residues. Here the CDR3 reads CASFDDRDSPLHF. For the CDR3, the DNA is TGTGCCAGCTTCGACGACAGGGATTCACCCCTCCACTTT.